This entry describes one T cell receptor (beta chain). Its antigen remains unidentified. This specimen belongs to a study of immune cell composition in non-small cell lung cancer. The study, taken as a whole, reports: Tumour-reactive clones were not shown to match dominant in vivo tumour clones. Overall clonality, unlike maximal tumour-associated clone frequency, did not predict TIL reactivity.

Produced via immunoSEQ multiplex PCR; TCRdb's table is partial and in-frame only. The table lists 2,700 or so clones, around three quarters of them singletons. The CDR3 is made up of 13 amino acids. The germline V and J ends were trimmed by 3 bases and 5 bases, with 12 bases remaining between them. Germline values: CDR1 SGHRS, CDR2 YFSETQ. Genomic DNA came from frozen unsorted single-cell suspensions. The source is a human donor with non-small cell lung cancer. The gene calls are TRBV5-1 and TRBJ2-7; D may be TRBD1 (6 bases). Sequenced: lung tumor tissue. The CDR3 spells CASSSLQGDEQYF. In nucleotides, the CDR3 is TGCGCCAGCAGCTCACTACAGGGAGACGAGCAGTACTTC.